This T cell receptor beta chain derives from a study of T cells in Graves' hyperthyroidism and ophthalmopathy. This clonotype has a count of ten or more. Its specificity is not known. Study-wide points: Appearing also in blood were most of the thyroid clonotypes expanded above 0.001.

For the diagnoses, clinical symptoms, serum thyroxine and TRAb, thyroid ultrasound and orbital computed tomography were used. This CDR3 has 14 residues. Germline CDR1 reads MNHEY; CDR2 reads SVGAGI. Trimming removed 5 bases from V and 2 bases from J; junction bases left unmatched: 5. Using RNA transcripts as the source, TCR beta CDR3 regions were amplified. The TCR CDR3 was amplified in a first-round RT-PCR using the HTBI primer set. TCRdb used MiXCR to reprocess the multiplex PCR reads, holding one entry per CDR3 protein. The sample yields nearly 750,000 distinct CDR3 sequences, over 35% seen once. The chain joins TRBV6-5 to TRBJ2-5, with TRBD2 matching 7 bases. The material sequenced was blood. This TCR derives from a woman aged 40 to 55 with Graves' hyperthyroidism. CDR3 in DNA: TGTGCCAGCAGTCAAGGACTAGGACAAGAGACCCAGTACTTC. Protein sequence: CASSQGLGQETQYF.